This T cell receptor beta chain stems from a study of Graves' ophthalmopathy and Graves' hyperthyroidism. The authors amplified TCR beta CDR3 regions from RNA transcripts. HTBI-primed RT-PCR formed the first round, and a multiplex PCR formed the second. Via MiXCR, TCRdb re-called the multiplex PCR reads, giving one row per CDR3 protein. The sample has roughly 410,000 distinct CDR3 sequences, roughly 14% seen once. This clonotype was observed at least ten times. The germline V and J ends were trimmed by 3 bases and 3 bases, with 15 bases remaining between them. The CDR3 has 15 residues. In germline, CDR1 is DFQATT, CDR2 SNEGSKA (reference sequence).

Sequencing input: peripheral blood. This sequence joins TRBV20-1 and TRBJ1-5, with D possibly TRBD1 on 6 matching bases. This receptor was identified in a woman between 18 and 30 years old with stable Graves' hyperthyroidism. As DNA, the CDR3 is TGCAGTGCTAGGCACAGGGCCTTACCCAATCAGCCCCAGCATTTT. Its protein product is CSARHRALPNQPQHF.